Presented here are 28 T cell receptor beta chains from one specimen sequenced in a study of T cells in localized non-small cell lung cancer. The protocol was immunoSEQ multiplex PCR, while the TCRdb copy is restricted to in-frame clones and leaves out a portion. The sample has 90,000 or so clones, approximately 86% seen once. The source was peripheral blood, collected before any cancer treatment. The origin of the receptors is a man between 40 and 70 years old with stage I squamous cell lung carcinoma.

The rearrangement joins TRBV28 to TRBJ1-5; D remains ambiguous. The CDR3 totals 13 residues. Germline lookup yields CDR1 MDHEN and CDR2 SYDVKM. Trimming left V 6 bases short and J 2 bases short, with 8 bases between. In nucleotides, the CDR3 is TGTGCCAGCAGGCCGGAAGGCAATCAGCCCCAGCATTTT. Protein sequence: CASRPEGNQPQHF.

In this sample, this clone turned up a few times. This chain uses TRBV9 with TRBJ2-7; D unresolved. The germline V gene has CDR1 SGDLS and CDR2 YYNGEE. V lost 0 bases and J 0 bases, leaving 7 bases between the germline ends. CDR3 size: 14 residues. CDR3 nucleotides: TGTGCCAGCAGCGTAGAGCCCAACTCCTACGAGCAGTACTTC. Protein product: CASSVEPNSYEQYF.

The gene calls are TRBV30 and TRBJ2-4, with a possible D match to TRBD2 (7 bases). The CDR3 spans 18 residues. The V end lost 0 bases, the J end lost 0 bases, and 18 bases lay between the germline ends. Per the germline V gene, CDR1 is GTSNPN and CDR2 is SVGIG (reference sequence). DNA for the CDR3: TGTGCCTGGAGTGTACGAGGGGGGGGATCACTAGCCAAAAACATTCAGTACTTC. It specifies CAWSVRGGGSLAKNIQYF.

The V call is TRBV27, the J call TRBJ2-1, with a possible D match to TRBD2 (6 bases). Between the trimmed V and J ends, which lost 8 bases and 4 bases, there was a span of 15 bases. The CDR3 extends over 14 amino acids. Germline values: CDR1 MNHEY, CDR2 SMNVEV (reference sequence). The CDR3 is CASARGRGYNEQFF. The CDR3 nucleotides are TGTGCCAGCGCGCGGGGCCGGGGTTACAATGAGCAGTTCTTC.

This clone was observed once. The rearrangement uses TRBV4-1 and TRBJ1-5; TRBD1 matches at 10 bases. Unmatched junction bases numbered 7, after V lost 5 bases and J lost 6 bases. The CDR3 totals 15 residues. Germline loops: CDR1 MGHRA, CDR2 YSYEKL. CDR3 sequence: CASSDERDRGQPQHF. The CDR3, as DNA: TGCGCCAGCAGCGACGAACGGGACAGGGGTCAGCCCCAGCATTTT.

The gene calls are TRBV19 and TRBJ1-5; no definite D call. CDR1 is LNHDA, CDR2 SQIVND, per germline (reference sequence). The CDR3 length is 15 residues. V lost 4 bases to trimming and J lost 4 bases, with 14 bases between them. The CDR3 loop is CASSSHSIRNQPQHF. Written as DNA, the CDR3 is TGTGCCAGTAGTAGTCACAGTATAAGGAATCAGCCCCAGCATTTT.

The chain combines TRBV10-3 with TRBJ2-1; 9 bases are a match to TRBD1. V shed 2 bases and J 0 bases; nucleotides not matched to a gene: 5. Germline CDR1 and CDR2: ENHRY and SYGVKD. The CDR3 loop spans 17 amino acids. The CDR3 sequence is CAISERTGDYSYNEQFF. CDR3 nucleotide sequence: TGTGCCATCAGTGAGAGGACAGGGGACTACTCCTACAATGAGCAGTTCTTC.

This clone was recorded once. V is TRBV4-1 and J is TRBJ2-1; the match to TRBD2 covers 8 bases. Trimming removed 3 bases from V and 4 bases from J; junction bases left unmatched: 11. The CDR3 is 17 amino acids. Germline V CDR1 and CDR2: MGHRA, YSYEKL. The CDR3 spells CASSQTQRGGRYNEQFF. CDR3 DNA sequence: TGCGCCAGCAGCCAGACCCAACGGGGGGGCCGATACAATGAGCAGTTCTTC.

The rearrangement uses TRBV29-1 and TRBJ1-2; no definite D call. This CDR3 region has 14 residues. Trimming took 4 bases from V and 0 from J, leaving 12 bases between them. Germline V gene lookup returns CDR1 SQVTM and CDR2 ANQGSEA. The CDR3, as DNA: TGCAGCGTTGTTGGAGCAAGACCTAACTATGGCTACACCTTC. This sequence encodes CSVVGARPNYGYTF.

The V and J genes are TRBV6-1 and TRBJ2-3; D is unclear. Germline CDR1 is MNHNS and CDR2 is SASEGT. The CDR3 sequence is 10 residues long. V dropped 8 bases and J dropped 6 bases, with 6 bases sitting between them. The CDR3, as DNA: TGTGCCAGCCCCCCGGATACGCAGTATTTT. It is translated as CASPPDTQYF.

The chain uses TRBV10-3 and TRBJ2-2; 7 bases are shared with TRBD1. Germline CDR1 reads ENHRY; CDR2 reads SYGVKD. This CDR3 spans 13 amino acids. The trim removed 6 bases at V and 6 bases at J, leaving 4 bases unmatched. CDR3 region: CAISSDRSGELFF. For the CDR3, the DNA is TGTGCCATCAGCTCGGACAGGTCCGGGGAGCTGTTTTTT.

V and J are TRBV7-6 and TRBJ2-7, with 9 bases identical to TRBD1. The germline V gene encodes CDR1 SGHVS and CDR2 FNYEAQ. The CDR3 sequence is 15 residues long. The V gene end was trimmed by 4 bases and the J gene end by 2 bases; junction bases not matched to a gene: 6. The CDR3 DNA reads as TGTGCCAGCAGCTCTTGGACAGGGGCCACCTACGAGCAGTACTTC. Protein product: CASSSWTGATYEQYF.

The chain combines TRBV5-1 with TRBJ1-1, with D perhaps matching TRBD1 (5 bases). The CDR3 has 15 residues. Looked up from germline, CDR1 is SGHRS and CDR2 is YFSETQ. Deletions cut 4 bases from V and 6 bases from J, with 19 bases between. The CDR3 DNA follows: TGCGCCAGCAGCCCCGCCGGGGGTGCCGTTGCTGAAGCTTTCTTT. Its protein is CASSPAGGAVAEAFF.

V gene TRBV5-1 combines with J gene TRBJ1-2; tentatively, D is TRBD1 (5 bases). There are 17 residues in the CDR3. The germline CDR1 and CDR2 sequences are SGHRS and YFSETQ. Trimming left V 4 bases short and J 4 bases short, with 23 bases between. The CDR3 protein is CASSIDRDYGRVYGYTF. The DNA of the CDR3 is TGCGCCAGCAGCATCGACAGAGATTACGGTAGGGTCTATGGCTACACCTTC.

This sequence joins TRBV2 and TRBJ1-3; D is undetermined. The CDR3 is 12 amino acids. Looked up from germline, CDR1 is SNHLY and CDR2 is FYNNEI. V was pared by 7 bases and J by 2 bases, with 6 bases between. CDR3 sequence reads: CASKSPGNTIYF. As DNA, the CDR3 is TGTGCCAGCAAAAGCCCTGGAAACACCATATATTTT.

The chain couples TRBV19 to TRBJ2-2, with unresolved D. The V and J ends lost 0 bases and 7 bases respectively, with 9 bases between them. The CDR3 consists of 14 residues. Germline CDR1 is LNHDA and CDR2 is SQIVND (reference sequence). DNA of the CDR3: TGTGCCAGTAGTATAGATCTGGTGGGCGGGGAGCTGTTTTTT. It yields the protein CASSIDLVGGELFF.

V and J are TRBV2 and TRBJ1-2; possibly TRBD1 for D (5 bases). Germline V gene sequence: CDR1 SNHLY, CDR2 FYNNEI. The length of the CDR3 is 14 residues. With 3 bases removed from V and 4 bases from J, the gap between germline ends came to 12 bases. In DNA, the CDR3 is TGTGCCAGCAGTGACACCGGGGGTCCCTATGGCTACACCTTC. It encodes CASSDTGGPYGYTF.

This chain uses TRBV5-1 with TRBJ2-1, with a weak D call TRBD1 (6 bases). V lost 5 bases and J 0 bases, leaving 15 bases between the germline ends. Germline V gene sequence: CDR1 SGHRS, CDR2 YFSETQ. CDR3 size: 16 residues. CDR3 residues: CASRFSGQNSYNEQFF. DNA of the CDR3: TGCGCCAGCAGATTTTCGGGACAAAACTCCTACAATGAGCAGTTCTTC.

The gene calls are TRBV18 and TRBJ1-4; D gene ambiguous. Germline V gene sequence: CDR1 KGHSH, CDR2 LQKENI. This CDR3 has 15 amino acids. V was pared by 3 bases and J by 14 bases, with 22 bases between. The CDR3 region has the DNA TGTGCCAGCTCACCGGGAACCGACATAATGAAAAGGCTGTTTTTT. This gives the protein CASSPGTDIMKRLFF.

The V and J genes are TRBV25-1 and TRBJ1-3, with D maybe TRBD1 (6 bases). The CDR3 has 17 amino acids. CDR1 is MGHDK and CDR2 is SYGVNS in the germline V gene. V lost 2 bases to trimming and J lost 4 bases, with 18 bases between them. The CDR3 protein is CASSETGRQVLGNTIYF. DNA for the CDR3: TGTGCCAGCAGTGAAACGGGAAGACAGGTTTTAGGAAACACCATATATTTT.

The gene calls are TRBV7-8 and TRBJ1-6, with D possibly TRBD1 on 6 matching bases. Germline assignment: CDR1 SGHVS and CDR2 FQNEAQ. CDR3 size: 16 residues. V was cut by 0 bases and J by 3 bases, with 9 bases left in between. The CDR3 protein is CASSLAQQGYNSPLHF. The DNA of the CDR3 is TGTGCCAGCAGCTTAGCGCAACAGGGCTATAATTCACCCCTCCACTTT.

The CDR3, as DNA: TGTGCCAGTCGACCGGGACAGGGGGCAGGCGGGGAGCTGTTTTTT. Protein sequence: CASRPGQGAGGELFF. This sequence joins TRBV19 and TRBJ2-2; TRBD1 matches 12 bases. CDR1 and CDR2 (germline): LNHDA, SQIVND (reference sequence). This CDR3 comprises 15 residues. Unmatched junction bases numbered 8, after V lost 8 bases and J lost 7 bases. Variable domain in full (rest from reference TRBV19 and TRBJ2-2): DGGITQSPKYLFRKEGQNVTLSCEQNLNHDAMYWYRQDPGQGLRLIYYSQIVNDFQKGDIAEGYSVSREKKESFPLTVTSAQKNPTAFYLCASRPGQGAGGELFFGEGSRLTVL.

This clone was recorded only once. The rearrangement links TRBV28 to TRBJ2-5; 12 bases fit TRBD1. Unmatched junction bases numbered 9, after V lost 4 bases and J lost 6 bases. This CDR3 spans 16 amino acids. Germline V lookup: CDR1 MDHEN, CDR2 SYDVKM. The CDR3 loop is CASSSAGTGGVKTQYF. CDR3 nucleotide sequence: TGTGCCAGCAGTTCTGCCGGGACAGGGGGCGTGAAGACCCAGTACTTC.

This clone was counted once. V and J are TRBV5-1 and TRBJ1-5; 7 bases match TRBD1. J gave up 7 bases and V 0 bases, and 7 bases lay outside the gene matches. CDR1 is SGHRS, CDR2 YFSETQ, per germline. CDR3 length: 15 residues. This CDR3 is CASSLEGATDQPQHF. CDR3 nucleotides: TGCGCCAGCAGCTTGGAGGGGGCGACAGACCAGCCCCAGCATTTT.

This clone occurred a few times. V is TRBV27 and J is TRBJ1-6; a possible D gene is TRBD1 (6 bases). The germline gives CDR1 MNHEY, CDR2 SMNVEV (reference sequence). V dropped 11 bases and J dropped 9 bases, with 26 bases sitting between them. CDR3 size: 16 residues. The CDR3, as DNA: TGTGCCTCTCGTCGACAGTCTGATAGAGGGGGTTCACCCCTCCACTTT. This encodes CASRRQSDRGGSPLHF.

V gene TRBV6-5 combines with J gene TRBJ2-1; perhaps TRBD1 as D (6 bases). The V gene lost 6 bases and the J gene lost 5 bases, with 14 bases spanning the gap. Germline CDR1 MNHEY, CDR2 SVGAGI. This CDR3 spans 14 amino acids. The CDR3 spells CASSLPGAHNEQFF. Written as DNA, the CDR3 is TGTGCCAGCAGCCTCCCAGGGGCGCACAATGAGCAGTTCTTC.

The chain has TRBV19 and TRBJ1-2, with a weak D call TRBD1 (5 bases). The CDR3 totals 13 residues. Germline CDR1 LNHDA, CDR2 SQIVND (reference sequence). The V end lost 5 bases, the J end lost 5 bases, and 12 bases lay between the germline ends. The DNA for the CDR3 is TGTGCCAGTAGTGCAGGGTCGGTATATGGCTACACCTTC. This encodes CASSAGSVYGYTF.

This clone was seen only once. The identical CDR3 is also encoded by other nucleotide sequences in the sample. The genes are TRBV10-3 and TRBJ1-1; TRBD1 is a possible D gene (5 bases). V gave up 4 bases and J gave up 1 base, with 7 bases separating them. Germline lookup yields CDR1 ENHRY and CDR2 SYGVKD. The CDR3 is made up of 13 amino acids. CDR3 protein: CAISGTGNTEAFF. Here the CDR3 DNA reads TGTGCCATCAGTGGCACAGGGAACACTGAAGCTTTCTTT.